This TCR beta chain was captured in a study of radiation and T cells in renal cell carcinoma. V dropped 2 bases and J dropped 7 bases, with 14 bases sitting between them. This CDR3 has 14 amino acids. The germline CDR1 and CDR2 sequences are GTSNPN and SVGIG (reference sequence). The protocol was immunoSEQ multiplex PCR, while the TCRdb copy is restricted to in-frame clones and leaves out a portion. Altogether over 120,000 clones are present, about 88% being singletons, with the ten largest covering more than 10%. Time point given: baseline pretreatment blood. Regarding treatment: 15 Gy SBRT to primary tumor, nephrectomy 4 weeks later. Serial blood draws occurred at baseline and 2 and 4 weeks post-SBRT.

This chain uses TRBV30 with TRBJ2-2; TRBD2 might be the D (5 bases). Sequenced here: blood, sampled from a patient whose treatment included radiotherapy and nephrectomy. This sequence originates from a woman between 45 and 65 years old with renal cell carcinoma. The CDR3 loop is CAWSLGGVGGELFF. The CDR3 DNA is TGTGCCTGGAGTCTAGGAGGAGTTGGCGGGGAGCTGTTTTTT.